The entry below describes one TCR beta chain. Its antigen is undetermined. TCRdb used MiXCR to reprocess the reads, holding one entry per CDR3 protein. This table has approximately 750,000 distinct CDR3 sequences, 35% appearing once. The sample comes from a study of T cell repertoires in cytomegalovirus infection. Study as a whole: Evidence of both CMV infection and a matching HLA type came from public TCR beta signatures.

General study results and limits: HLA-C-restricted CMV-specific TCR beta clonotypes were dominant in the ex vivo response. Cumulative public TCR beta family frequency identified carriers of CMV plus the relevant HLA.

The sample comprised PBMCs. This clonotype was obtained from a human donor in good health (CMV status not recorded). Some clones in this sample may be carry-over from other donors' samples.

CDR3 sequence reads: CARSVRGTGGYTF. CDR3 DNA sequence: TGTGCCAGAAGTGTAAGGGGGACGGGTGGCTACACCTTC. The chain couples TRBV12-3 or TRBV12-4 to TRBJ1-2; D might be TRBD1 (6 bases). V lost 9 bases, J lost 7 bases, and 18 bases lay in between. The CDR3 runs 13 residues.